This T cell receptor beta chain was obtained from a study of human T cells and chemical hapten exposure. This clonotype has more than one count but fewer than ten. TCRdb independently ran MiXCR on the RACE reads; one entry per CDR3 protein. The sample holds approximately 89,000 distinct CDR3 sequences, about 6.3% seen once. Time point given: patch test 2, 6 weeks after DPC sensitization. Treatment meaning: therapeutic diphenylcyclopropenone sensitization with weekly scalp DPC. CDR1 is SNHLY, CDR2 FYNNEI, per germline. The ends were cut back, 7 bases at V and 6 bases at J, with 9 bases in the middle. The CDR3 has 12 amino acids.

The specimen comprised whole blood, sampled in connection with sensitization to the hapten diphenylcyclopropenone (DPC). This receptor was obtained from a woman in her thirties with alopecia areata. Some clones in this sample may be carry-over from other donors' samples. This rearrangement joins TRBV2 to TRBJ1-4; D uncertain. CDR3 DNA sequence: TGTGCCAGCAAAGGGCTTGATGAAAAACTGTTTTTT. It codes for CASKGLDEKLFF.